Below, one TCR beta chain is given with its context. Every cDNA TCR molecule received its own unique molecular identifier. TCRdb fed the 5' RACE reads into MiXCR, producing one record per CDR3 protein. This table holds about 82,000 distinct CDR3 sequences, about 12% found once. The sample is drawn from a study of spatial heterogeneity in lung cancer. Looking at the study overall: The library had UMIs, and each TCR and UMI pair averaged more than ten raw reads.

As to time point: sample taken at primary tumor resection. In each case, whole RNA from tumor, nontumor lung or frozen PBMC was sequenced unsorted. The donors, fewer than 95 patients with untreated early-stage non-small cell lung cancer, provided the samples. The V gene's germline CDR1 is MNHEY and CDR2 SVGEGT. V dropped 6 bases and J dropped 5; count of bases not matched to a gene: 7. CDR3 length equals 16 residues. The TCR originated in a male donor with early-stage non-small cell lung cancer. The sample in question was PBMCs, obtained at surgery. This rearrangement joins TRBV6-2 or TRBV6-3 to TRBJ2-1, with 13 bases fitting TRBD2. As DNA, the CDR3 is TGTGCCAGCAGCCGCTACGGGACTAGCGGGAACAATGAGCAGTTCTTC. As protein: CASSRYGTSGNNEQFF.